Reported below is one T cell receptor (beta chain). The PCR used 60 Vbeta and 13 Jbeta primers. Only in-frame clones appear in the TCRdb table, and some are missing; sequencing was by immunoSEQ multiplex PCR. The table shows approximately 180,000 clones, with around 75% occurring only once. This specimen comes from a study of cytomegalovirus exposure and HLA in healthy donors. V was trimmed by 5 bases and J by 8 bases, leaving 18 bases between them. This CDR3 contains 15 residues. CDR1 and CDR2 from the germline V gene are MNHNS and SASEGT. The chain carries TRBV6-1 and TRBJ1-4; D possibly corresponds to TRBD1 (6 bases). This receptor was identified in a woman aged 45 to 65 in good health and CMV-seronegative. The sequencing input was PBMCs. CDR3 nucleotides: TGTGCCAGCAGTTCTCAGGGGCGGGGAGGGGAAAAACTGTTTTTT. Translation gives CASSSQGRGGEKLFF.